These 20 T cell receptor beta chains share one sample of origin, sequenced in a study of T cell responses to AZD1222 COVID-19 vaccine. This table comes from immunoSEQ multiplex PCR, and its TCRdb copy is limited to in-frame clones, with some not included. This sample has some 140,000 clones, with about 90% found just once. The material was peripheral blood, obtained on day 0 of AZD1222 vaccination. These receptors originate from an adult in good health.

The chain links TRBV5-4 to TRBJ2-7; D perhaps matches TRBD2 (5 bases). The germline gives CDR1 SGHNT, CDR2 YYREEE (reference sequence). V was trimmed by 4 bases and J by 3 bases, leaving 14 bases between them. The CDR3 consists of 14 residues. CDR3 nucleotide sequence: TGTGCCAGCAGCGTAAGCAGAGGACTCTACGAGCAGTACTTC. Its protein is CASSVSRGLYEQYF.

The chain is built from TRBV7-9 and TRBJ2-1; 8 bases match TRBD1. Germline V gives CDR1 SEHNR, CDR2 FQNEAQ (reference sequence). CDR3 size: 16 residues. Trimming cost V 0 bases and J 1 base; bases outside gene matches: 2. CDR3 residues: CASSLAGQVSYNEQFF. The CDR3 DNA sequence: TGTGCCAGCAGCTTAGCGGGACAGGTATCCTACAATGAGCAGTTCTTC.

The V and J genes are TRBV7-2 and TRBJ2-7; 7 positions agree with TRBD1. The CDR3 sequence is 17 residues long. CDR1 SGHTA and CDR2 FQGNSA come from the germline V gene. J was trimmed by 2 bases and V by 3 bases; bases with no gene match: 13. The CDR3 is CASSFPRDSFITYEQYF. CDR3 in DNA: TGTGCCAGCAGCTTCCCCCGGGACAGCTTTATTACCTACGAGCAGTACTTC.

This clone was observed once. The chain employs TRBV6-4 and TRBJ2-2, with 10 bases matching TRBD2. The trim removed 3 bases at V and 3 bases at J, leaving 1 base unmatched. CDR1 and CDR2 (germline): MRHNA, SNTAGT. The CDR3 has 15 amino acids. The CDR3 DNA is TGTGCCAGCAGTGAAGCGGGAGGGGACACCGGGGAGCTGTTTTTT. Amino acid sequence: CASSEAGGDTGELFF.

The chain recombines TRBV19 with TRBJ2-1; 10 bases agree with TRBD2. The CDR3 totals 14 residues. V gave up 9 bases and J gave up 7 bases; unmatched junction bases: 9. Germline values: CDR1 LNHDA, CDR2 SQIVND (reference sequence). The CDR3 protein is CASERTSGKNEQFF. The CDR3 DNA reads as TGTGCCAGCGAGAGGACTAGCGGAAAAAATGAGCAGTTCTTC.

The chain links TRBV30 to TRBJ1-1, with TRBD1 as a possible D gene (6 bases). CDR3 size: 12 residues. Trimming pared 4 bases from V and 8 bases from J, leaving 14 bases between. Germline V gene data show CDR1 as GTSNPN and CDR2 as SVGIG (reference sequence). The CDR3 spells CAWTLTGTEAFF. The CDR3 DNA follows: TGTGCCTGGACCCTAACCGGGACAGAAGCTTTCTTT.

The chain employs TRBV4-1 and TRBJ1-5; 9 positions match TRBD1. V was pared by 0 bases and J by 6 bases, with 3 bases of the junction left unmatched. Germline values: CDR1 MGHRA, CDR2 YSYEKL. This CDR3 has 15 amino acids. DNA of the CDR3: TGCGCCAGCAGCCAAGAACAGGGGGCAAGTCAGCCCCAGCATTTT. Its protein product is CASSQEQGASQPQHF.

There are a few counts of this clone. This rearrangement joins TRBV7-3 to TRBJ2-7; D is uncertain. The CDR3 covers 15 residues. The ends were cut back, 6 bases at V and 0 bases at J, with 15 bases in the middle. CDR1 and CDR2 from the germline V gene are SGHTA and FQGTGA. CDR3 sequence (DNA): TGTGCCAGCAGGCATCTCGGAGAGAGCTCCTACGAGCAGTACTTC. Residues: CASRHLGESSYEQYF. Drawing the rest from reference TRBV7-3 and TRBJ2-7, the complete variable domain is GAGVSQTPSNKVTEKGKYVELRCDPISGHTALYWYRQSLGQGPEFLIYFQGTGAADDSGLPNDRFFAVRPEGSVSTLKIQRTERGDSAVYLCASRHLGESSYEQYFGPGTRLTVT.

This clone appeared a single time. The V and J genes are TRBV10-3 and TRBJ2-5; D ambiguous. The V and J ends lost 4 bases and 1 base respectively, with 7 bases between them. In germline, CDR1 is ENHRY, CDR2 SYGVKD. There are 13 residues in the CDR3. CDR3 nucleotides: TGTGCCATCAGTGTAATGGGCCAAGAGACCCAGTACTTC. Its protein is CAISVMGQETQYF.

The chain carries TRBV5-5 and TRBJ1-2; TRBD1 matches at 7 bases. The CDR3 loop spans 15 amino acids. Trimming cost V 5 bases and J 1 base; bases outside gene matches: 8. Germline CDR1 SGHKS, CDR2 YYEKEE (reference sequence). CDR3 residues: CASRQGTSINYGYTF. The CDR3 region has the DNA TGTGCCAGCAGACAGGGGACGTCCATTAACTATGGCTACACCTTC.

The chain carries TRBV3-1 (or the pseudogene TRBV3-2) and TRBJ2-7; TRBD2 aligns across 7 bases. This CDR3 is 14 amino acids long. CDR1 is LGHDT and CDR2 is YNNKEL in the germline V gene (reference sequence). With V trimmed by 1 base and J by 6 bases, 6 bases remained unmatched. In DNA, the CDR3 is TGTGCCAGCAGCCAAGGACTAGCTGAGTCCGAGCAGTACTTC. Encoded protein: CASSQGLAESEQYF.

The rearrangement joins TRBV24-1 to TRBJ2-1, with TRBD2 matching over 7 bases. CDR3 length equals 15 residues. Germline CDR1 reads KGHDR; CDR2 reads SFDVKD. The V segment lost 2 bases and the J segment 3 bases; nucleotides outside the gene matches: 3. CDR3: CATSDWEGRYNEQFF. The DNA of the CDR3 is TGTGCCACCAGTGATTGGGAGGGCCGCTACAATGAGCAGTTCTTC.

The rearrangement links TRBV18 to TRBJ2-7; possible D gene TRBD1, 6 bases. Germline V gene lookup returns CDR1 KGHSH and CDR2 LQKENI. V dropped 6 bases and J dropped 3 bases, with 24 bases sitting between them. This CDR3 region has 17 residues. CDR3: CASSAEAGAILGYEQYF. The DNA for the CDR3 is TGTGCCAGCTCCGCCGAGGCAGGGGCGATATTGGGCTACGAGCAGTACTTC.

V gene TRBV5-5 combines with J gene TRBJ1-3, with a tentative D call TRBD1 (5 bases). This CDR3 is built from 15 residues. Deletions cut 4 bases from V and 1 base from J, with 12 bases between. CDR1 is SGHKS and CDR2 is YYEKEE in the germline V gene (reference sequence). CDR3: CASSRDPRSGNTIYF. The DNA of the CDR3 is TGTGCCAGCAGCCGGGACCCCCGGTCTGGAAACACCATATATTTT.

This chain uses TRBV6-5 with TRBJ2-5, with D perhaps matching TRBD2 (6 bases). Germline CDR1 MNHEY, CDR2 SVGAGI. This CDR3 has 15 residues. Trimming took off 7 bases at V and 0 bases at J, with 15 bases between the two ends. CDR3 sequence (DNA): TGTGCCAGCACTCTAGGGGCGGGGTACCAAGAGACCCAGTACTTC. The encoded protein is CASTLGAGYQETQYF.

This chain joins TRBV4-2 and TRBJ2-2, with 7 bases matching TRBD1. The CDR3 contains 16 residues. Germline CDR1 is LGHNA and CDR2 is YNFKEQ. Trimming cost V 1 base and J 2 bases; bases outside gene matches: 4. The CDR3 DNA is TGTGCCAGCAGCCAAGGTGACAGGGAAAACACCGGGGAGCTGTTTTTT. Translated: CASSQGDRENTGELFF.

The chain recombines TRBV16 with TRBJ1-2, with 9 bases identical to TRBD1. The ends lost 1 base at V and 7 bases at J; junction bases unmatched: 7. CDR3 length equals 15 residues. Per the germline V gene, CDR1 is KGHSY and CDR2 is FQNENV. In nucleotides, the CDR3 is TGTGCCAGCAGCCAATATAGCACAGGGGGCCGTGGCTACACCTTC. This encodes CASSQYSTGGRGYTF.

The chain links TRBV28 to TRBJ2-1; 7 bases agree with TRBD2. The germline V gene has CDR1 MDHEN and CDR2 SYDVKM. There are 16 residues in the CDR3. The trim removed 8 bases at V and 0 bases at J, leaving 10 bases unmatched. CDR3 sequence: CASLTRRGNSYNEQFF. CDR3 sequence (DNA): TGTGCCAGCCTAACTCGGCGGGGGAACTCCTACAATGAGCAGTTCTTC.

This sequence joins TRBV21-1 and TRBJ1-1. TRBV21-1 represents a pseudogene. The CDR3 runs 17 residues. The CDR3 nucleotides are TGTGCCAGCAGCAAATCACCCGCGGGAGAGGGGCTCGCTGAAGCTTTCTTT. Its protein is CASSKSPAGEGLAEAFF.

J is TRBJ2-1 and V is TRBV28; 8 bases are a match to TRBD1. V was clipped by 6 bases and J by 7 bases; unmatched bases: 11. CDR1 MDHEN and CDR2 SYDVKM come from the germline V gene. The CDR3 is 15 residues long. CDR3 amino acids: CASSFNRGLGNEQFF. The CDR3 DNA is TGTGCCAGCAGCTTTAACAGGGGGTTAGGGAATGAGCAGTTCTTC. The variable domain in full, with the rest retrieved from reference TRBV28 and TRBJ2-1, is DVKVTQSSRYLVKRTGEKVFLECVQDMDHENMFWYRQDPGLGLRLIYFSYDVKMKEKGDIPEGYSVSREKKERFSLILESASTNQTSMYLCASSFNRGLGNEQFFGPGTRLTVL.